This TCR beta chain was sequenced for a study of human CD4 T cells and Enterobacteriaceae (TCRdb year 2020). Study-wide conclusions, independent of this receptor: The only basis for inferring the reactivity of ex vivo clonotypes was matching nucleotide sequences to CFSE-low cultures from the same donors. Ex vivo, broadly cross-reactive clonotypes were observed to appear more expanded than specific clonotypes, with 11 of 19 and most of the roughly 35 being found within the top 5%.

This clone was counted only a few times. The target of this receptor is not known. The input lacks base qualities; no much larger clone sits a single base away. Ex vivo total memory CD4+ samples were sequenced at deep level, with detection sensitivity of one cell in 200,000. Genomic DNA was extracted from cell pellets with the QIAamp DNA Micro Kit, and its quantity and purity were checked by spectrophotometry. The immunoSEQ multiplex PCR assay was used to amplify the TCR Vbeta CDR3 regions. The Illumina HiSeq platform was used to sequence the amplicons. Retrieved sequences were 87 nucleotides long and contained the CDR3 region. In the paper's pipeline: A unique productive TCR Vbeta nucleotide sequence was defined as a clonotype and was quantified by productive template frequency from ImmunoSEQ Analyzer V3.0. A threshold set at the top 5th percentile of each frequency-ranked repertoire was used to define expanded clonotypes. The R package fossil was used to compute repertoire overlap as Chao-Jaccard, and the R package MASS was used to visualize the overlap by nonmetric multidimensional scaling. TCRdb took this table from immuneACCESS and kept in-frame rearrangements with V and J called. Such tables lack part of the clones; where checked against another copy, unresolved V genes explain under half of the gap, and the rest is unexplained. That table is the source of V, J and clone size, and D and trimming were worked out from the DNA. The sample table contains about 25,000 clones; only one count was recorded for 70% to 90% of them. Around 0.88% of the sample is held by the ten biggest clonotypes.

Measured from the cysteine to the phenylalanine, the CDR3 is 15 residues long. Here the CDR3 DNA is all that survives: 45 bases in frame from base 1. Looking up the germline V gene (reference sequence) yields CDR1 SGHNT and CDR2 YYREEE. Trimming removed 4 bases from V and 0 bases from J, leaving 11 bases between the germline ends. Memory CD4+ T cells were FACS-sorted on a FACSAria III to over 95% purity as all CD4+ cells other than CD45RA+CCR7+CD95- naive cells. Blood from healthy donors came from blood donation centers in Switzerland. Total CD4+ T cells and monocytes were enriched by positive selection with CD4 and CD14 magnetic microbeads. CD8+, CD14+, CD16+, CD56+, CD19+ and CD25-bright cells were excluded prior to sorting. In a couple of blood donors, total memory CD4+ T cells were sequenced directly ex vivo to assess in vivo expansion of bacteria-reactive clonotypes. Peripheral blood mononuclear cells were isolated from donor blood using Ficoll-Paque Plus.

The sequence is built from TRBV5-4 and TRBJ2-1; tentative D gene TRBD1, with 5 bases matching. This TCR was sampled from a human donor in good health. The sequenced sample consisted of memory CD4+ T cells from blood. The cell subset or site tag for this specimen amounts to: total memory CD4 T cells sorted directly ex vivo, unstimulated. The CDR3: CASSQDMSSYNEQFF. At the DNA level, the sequence is TGTGCCAGCAGCCAGGACATGAGCTCCTACAATGAGCAGTTCTTC. Beyond the CDR3, the reference TRBV5-4 and TRBJ2-1 genes provide the residues; the full variable domain reads: ETGVTQSPTHLIKTRGQQVTLRCSSQSGHNTVSWYQQALGQGPQFIFQYYREEENGRGNFPPRFSGLQFPNYSSELNVNALELDDSALYLCASSQDMSSYNEQFFGPGTRLTVL.